The 21 T cell receptor beta chains presented below share a single source sample, sequenced in a study of cytomegalovirus exposure and HLA in healthy donors. The PCR employed 60 Vbeta primers together with 13 Jbeta primers. Only in-frame clones appear in the TCRdb table, and some are missing; sequencing was by immunoSEQ multiplex PCR. The sample has over 150,000 clones, 60% to 80% seen once. Source material: PBMCs. These receptors were collected from a man in his 60s in good health and CMV-seronegative.

This clone turned up a few times. The chain employs TRBV30 and TRBJ1-5; TRBD1 is a possible D gene (6 bases). CDR3 length equals 15 residues. Germline V gene lookup returns CDR1 GTSNPN and CDR2 SVGIG (reference sequence). Between the trimmed V and J ends, which lost 0 bases and 7 bases, there was a span of 16 bases. The CDR3 DNA sequence: TGTGCCTGGAGTGTACGAGGGCAGGGGAGACAGCCCCAGCATTTT. This sequence encodes CAWSVRGQGRQPQHF.

A single count supports this clone. The chain employs TRBV13 and TRBJ2-2, with TRBD1 matching over 8 bases. The germline gives CDR1 PRHDT, CDR2 FYEKMQ (reference sequence). The CDR3 totals 19 residues. J gave up 6 bases and V 0 bases, and 15 bases lay outside the gene matches. The CDR3 DNA is TGTGCCAGCAGCTTAGGTTACACGGGCAGGACAGGGATGGCCGGGGAGCTGTTTTTT. It codes for CASSLGYTGRTGMAGELFF.

The J gene is TRBJ1-4, the V gene TRBV6-1; D ambiguous. V lost 6 bases and J lost 8, with 10 bases in between. The CDR3 is made up of 12 amino acids. In germline, CDR1 is MNHNS, CDR2 SASEGT. The CDR3, as DNA: TGTGCCAGCAGCACTAGTGTCGAAAAACTGTTTTTT. It specifies CASSTSVEKLFF.

The rearrangement links TRBV2 to TRBJ1-6; D is unresolved. Germline V lookup: CDR1 SNHLY, CDR2 FYNNEI. V was pared by 4 bases and J by 5 bases, with 12 bases between. The CDR3 runs to 15 residues. The chain's CDR3 is CASSGGHANNSPLHF. The CDR3 nucleotides read TGTGCCAGCAGTGGAGGGCACGCTAATAATTCACCCCTCCACTTT.

This clone was seen only a few times. Here the CDR3 reads CASSVGRDFQETQYF. The CDR3 DNA follows: TGTGCCAGCAGCGTAGGGCGGGATTTCCAAGAGACCCAGTACTTC. The V gene is TRBV9, the J gene TRBJ2-5, with a weak D call TRBD2 (6 bases). V was pared by 0 bases and J by 1 base, with 10 bases between. In germline, CDR1 is SGDLS, CDR2 YYNGEE. CDR3 length: 15 amino acids.

V and J are TRBV27 and TRBJ1-6; D gene ambiguous. The CDR3 length is 12 residues. Germline V lookup: CDR1 MNHEY, CDR2 SMNVEV (reference sequence). V gave up 5 bases and J gave up 7 bases, with 6 bases separating them. The CDR3 loop is CASSTANSPLHF. DNA of the CDR3: TGTGCCAGCAGTACAGCAAATTCACCCCTCCACTTT.

This clone was counted between two and nine times. The J gene is TRBJ2-7, the V gene TRBV28; 9 bases fit TRBD1. Per germline, CDR1 MDHEN and CDR2 SYDVKM. The trim removed 7 bases at V and 8 bases at J, leaving 6 bases unmatched. The CDR3 runs 12 residues. In DNA, the CDR3 is TGTGCCAGCATGGGACAGGGTTTTAAGCAGTACTTC. Translated: CASMGQGFKQYF.

This clone showed up just a few times. The rearrangement uses TRBV5-6 and TRBJ1-1; 8 bases line up with TRBD1. Trimming at V came to 2 bases and at J to 0 bases, leaving 3 bases not matched to a gene. The V gene's germline CDR1 is SGHDT and CDR2 YYEEEE. This CDR3 has 15 residues. Here the CDR3 DNA reads TGTGCCAGCAGCTTAACAGGGGGGCTGAACACTGAAGCTTTCTTT. Translation: CASSLTGGLNTEAFF.

The gene calls are TRBV11-2 and TRBJ2-5, with TRBD1 identical over 8 bases. The V gene end was trimmed by 11 bases and the J gene end by 2 bases; junction bases not matched to a gene: 13. This CDR3 region has 15 residues. Germline-derived CDR1 and CDR2 are SGHAT and FQNNGV. CDR3 in amino acids: CAGVVLNRGQETQYF. CDR3 sequence (DNA): TGTGCCGGGGTAGTTTTGAACAGGGGGCAAGAGACCCAGTACTTC.

This rearrangement joins TRBV6-6 to TRBJ1-2; D ambiguous. CDR3 size: 16 residues. V was shortened by 0 bases and J by 4 bases, with 15 bases between the two germline ends. Looked up from germline, CDR1 is MNHNY and CDR2 is SVGAGI (reference sequence). Here the CDR3 reads CASSYSPGYEGYGYTF. Written as DNA, the CDR3 is TGTGCCAGCAGTTACTCTCCAGGCTACGAGGGCTATGGCTACACCTTC.

This chain connects TRBV4-3 to TRBJ2-3; the match to TRBD2 covers 10 bases. Unmatched junction bases numbered 14, after V lost 0 bases and J lost 5 bases. The CDR3 covers 19 residues. Per the germline V gene, CDR1 is LGHNA and CDR2 is YSLEER. The CDR3 loop is CASSQEHATLAGVVDTQYF. Here the CDR3 DNA reads TGCGCCAGCAGCCAAGAACACGCCACGCTAGCGGGAGTGGTAGATACGCAGTATTTT.

This CDR3 reads CASGGQGAGEQYF. CDR3 DNA sequence: TGTGCCAGCGGAGGACAGGGAGCGGGTGAGCAGTACTTC. The chain couples TRBV27 to TRBJ2-7, with 8 bases lining up with TRBD1. J was trimmed by 7 bases and V by 8 bases; bases with no gene match: 10. CDR1 and CDR2 (germline): MNHEY, SMNVEV (reference sequence). The CDR3 is 13 residues long.

This clone has more than one count but fewer than ten. The J gene is TRBJ1-1, the V gene TRBV7-9; 7 nucleotides agree with TRBD1. V was pared by 5 bases and J by 1 base, with 7 bases of the junction left unmatched. The CDR3 sequence is 15 residues long. The germline gives CDR1 SEHNR, CDR2 FQNEAQ (reference sequence). The CDR3 region is CASSPRQGQNTEAFF. Here the CDR3 DNA reads TGTGCCAGCAGCCCCCGACAGGGCCAGAACACTGAAGCTTTCTTT.

The V gene is TRBV7-9, the J gene TRBJ2-1, with TRBD2 as a possible D gene (6 bases). The V gene's germline CDR1 is SEHNR and CDR2 FQNEAQ (reference sequence). V lost 1 base to trimming and J lost 9 bases, with 16 bases between them. The CDR3 length is 15 residues. The CDR3 region has the DNA TGTGCCAGCAGCTTAGGTAGCGGCGGTGTGGGTGAGCAGTTCTTC. Amino acids: CASSLGSGGVGEQFF.

The J gene is TRBJ2-5, the V gene TRBV15, with TRBD2 matching over 7 bases. J was trimmed by 4 bases and V by 1 base; bases with no gene match: 6. Germline CDR1 and CDR2: LNHNV and YYDKDF (reference sequence). There are 15 residues in the CDR3. The CDR3 loop is CATSRGGSGGETQYF. The CDR3 coding sequence is TGTGCCACCAGCAGAGGCGGGTCGGGGGGAGAGACCCAGTACTTC.

The CDR3 protein is CASSSWTGGNYGYTF. In DNA form, the CDR3 reads TGTGCCAGCTCATCCTGGACAGGGGGGAACTATGGCTACACCTTC. V and J are TRBV18 and TRBJ1-2; TRBD1 aligns across 10 bases. CDR1 KGHSH and CDR2 LQKENI come from the germline V gene. The J segment lost 2 bases and the V segment lost 5 bases, leaving 5 bases of the junction unmatched. CDR3 length: 15 residues.

The chain joins TRBV10-1 to TRBJ1-5; the D is unclear. Trimming cost V 2 bases and J 10 bases, with 9 bases left between them. Looked up from germline, CDR1 is WNHNN and CDR2 is SYGVQD (reference sequence). The CDR3 covers 12 residues. The CDR3 sequence is CASSETLSPQHF. The CDR3 DNA sequence: TGCGCCAGCAGTGAGACTCTTAGCCCCCAGCATTTT.

V usage is TRBV5-1 and J usage is TRBJ2-7; TRBD2 is a possible D gene (6 bases). The CDR3 has 14 residues. Germline V gene lookup returns CDR1 SGHRS and CDR2 YFSETQ. Trimming stripped 0 bases from V and 2 bases from J, with 9 bases between. The CDR3 region is CASSLAGGTYEQYF. CDR3 DNA sequence: TGCGCCAGCAGCTTGGCCGGCGGGACCTACGAGCAGTACTTC.

This chain uses TRBV7-3 with TRBJ2-3; maybe TRBD1 (6 bases). V lost 4 bases and J lost 4, with 15 bases in between. Germline assignment: CDR1 SGHTA and CDR2 FQGTGA. This CDR3 is built from 15 residues. In DNA form, the CDR3 reads TGTGCCAGCAGCTACACAGGGATGGGCTCAGATACGCAGTATTTT. It codes for CASSYTGMGSDTQYF.

The chain employs TRBV14 and TRBJ1-1; no clear D. Germline V gives CDR1 SGHDN, CDR2 FVKESK. The CDR3 is made up of 16 amino acids. Trimming pared 0 bases from V and 4 bases from J, leaving 15 bases between. The CDR3 DNA is TGTGCCAGCAGCCAAGAGATGACGGCGGCCGCCACTGAAGCTTTCTTT. It is translated as CASSQEMTAAATEAFF.

Notes on this clone: At one boundary the junction diverges from the germline segment, which might be a read error. The chain uses TRBV7-9 and TRBJ2-7; TRBD2 aligns across 8 bases. This CDR3 has 16 amino acids. CDR1 SEHNR and CDR2 FQNEAQ come from the germline V gene (reference sequence). The CDR3 sequence is CSSNYGWRGDSNEQYF. DNA of the CDR3: TGTTCCAGCAACTACGGGTGGCGGGGGGATTCGAACGAGCAGTACTTC.